Following are 25 T cell receptor beta chains from one sample sequenced in a study of cytomegalovirus exposure and HLA in healthy donors. 13 Jbeta primers and 60 Vbeta primers were used for the PCR. Repertoires were generated with immunoSEQ multiplex PCR, while TCRdb's copy carries only in-frame clones and drops some. Among 160,000 or so clones listed, about 77% were seen once. The material sequenced was PBMCs. The receptors shown here come from a man younger than 30 in good health and CMV-seropositive.

The chain joins TRBV5-6 to TRBJ1-2; 8 bases are shared with TRBD1. This CDR3 comprises 15 residues. V shed 2 bases and J 2 bases; nucleotides not matched to a gene: 5. Germline CDR1 reads SGHDT; CDR2 reads YYEEEE. This CDR3 is CASSLGTGNNYGYTF. CDR3 bases: TGTGCCAGCAGCTTAGGGACAGGAAACAACTATGGCTACACCTTC.

This clone was counted once. The chain carries TRBV27 and TRBJ2-7; D might be TRBD2 (5 bases). Trimming left V 0 bases short and J 3 bases short, with 15 bases between. Germline V gives CDR1 MNHEY, CDR2 SMNVEV (reference sequence). The CDR3 loop spans 16 amino acids. The CDR3 region is CASSLSFSDGDYEQYF. The CDR3 DNA reads as TGTGCCAGCAGTTTATCCTTTAGCGACGGGGACTACGAGCAGTACTTC.

This chain uses TRBV10-2 with TRBJ1-1; D not resolved. Germline-derived CDR1 and CDR2 are WSHSY and SAAADI. The CDR3 sequence is 12 residues long. Between the trimmed V and J ends, which lost 6 bases and 1 base, there was a span of 6 bases. Here the CDR3 DNA reads TGCGCCAGCAGCTGGGCGAACACTGAAGCTTTCTTT. Its protein is CASSWANTEAFF.

The CDR3 bases are TGTGCCAGCAGCTTCGGTGGGGGGGCCGCTGATACGCAGTATTTT. Its translation is CASSFGGGAADTQYF. The gene calls are TRBV7-9 and TRBJ2-3; perhaps TRBD2 as D (7 bases). The CDR3 runs 15 residues. CDR1 is SEHNR and CDR2 is FQNEAQ in the germline V gene (reference sequence). Trimming took off 3 bases at V and 6 bases at J, with 16 bases between the two ends.

The chain carries TRBV29-1 and TRBJ1-1; tentative D call: TRBD1 (6 bases). Germline lookup yields CDR1 SQVTM and CDR2 ANQGSEA. V gave up 4 bases and J gave up 2 bases, with 11 bases separating them. CDR3 length equals 13 residues. The DNA of the CDR3 is TGCAGCGTTGTGGTAGGGACAAACACTGAAGCTTTCTTT. Amino acid sequence: CSVVVGTNTEAFF.

This clone has a handful of counts. This sequence joins TRBV28 and TRBJ1-4; 8 nucleotides agree with TRBD1. V gave up 6 bases and J gave up 8 bases; unmatched junction bases: 11. CDR1 and CDR2 from the germline V gene are MDHEN and SYDVKM. The CDR3 length is 15 residues. Here the CDR3 reads CASSSMTGEVEKLFF. CDR3 nucleotides: TGTGCCAGCAGCTCAATGACAGGGGAAGTGGAAAAACTGTTTTTT.

The rearrangement links TRBV10-3 to TRBJ2-6; D is ambiguous. V was trimmed by 0 bases and J by 4 bases, leaving 10 bases between them. The germline gives CDR1 ENHRY, CDR2 SYGVKD. The CDR3 is 16 amino acids. In DNA, the CDR3 is TGTGCCATCAGTGAGTCTGTAGCTTTGGGGGCCAACGTCCTGACTTTC. Translating gives CAISESVALGANVLTF.

J is TRBJ2-5 and V is TRBV6-5, with 7 nucleotides matching TRBD2. The tail of the sequence fits TRBJ2-7 better, so the J call may be wrong. The CDR3 loop spans 15 amino acids. From germline, CDR1 is MNHEY and CDR2 SVGAGI. The CDR3 spells CASSYSTSTPHEQYF. The CDR3 nucleotides are TGTGCCAGCAGTTACTCGACTAGCACCCCCCACGAGCAGTACTTC.

The chain links TRBV28 to TRBJ2-7; 11 bases line up with TRBD1. The CDR3 consists of 15 residues. Per germline, CDR1 MDHEN and CDR2 SYDVKM. V shed 4 bases, J shed 4 bases, and the junction held 6 bases outside the gene matches. In DNA form, the CDR3 reads TGTGCCAGCAGTTCCGGACAGGGGGCCATGTACGAGCAGTACTTC. Translated: CASSSGQGAMYEQYF.

The chain carries TRBV9 and TRBJ2-5, with 8 bases matching TRBD1. From germline, CDR1 is SGDLS and CDR2 YYNGEE. V lost 0 bases and J lost 5; bases outside the gene matches: 6. There are 15 residues in the CDR3. The CDR3 coding sequence is TGTGCCAGCAGCGTAGGGCAGGGGGCTGTGGAGACCCAGTACTTC. Protein sequence: CASSVGQGAVETQYF.

The chain has TRBV4-3 and TRBJ1-5; D is undetermined. Germline V gives CDR1 LGHNA, CDR2 YSLEER. The CDR3 spans 13 residues. Written as DNA, the CDR3 is TGCACAGTCCGCAGACATCGAAATCAGCCCCAGCATTTT. It codes for CTVRRHRNQPQHF.

The chain uses TRBV5-6 and TRBJ1-2; 8 nucleotides line up with TRBD1. The V segment lost 0 bases and the J segment 6 bases; nucleotides outside the gene matches: 1. Germline V gene lookup returns CDR1 SGHDT and CDR2 YYEEEE. The CDR3 covers 13 residues. The CDR3 here is CASSLATGDGYTF. CDR3 nucleotides: TGTGCCAGCAGCTTGGCGACAGGGGATGGCTACACCTTC.

The chain has TRBV5-6 and TRBJ1-2; D gene uncertain. V lost 4 bases, J lost 5 bases, and 18 bases lay in between. The germline gives CDR1 SGHDT, CDR2 YYEEEE. The CDR3 runs to 15 residues. CDR3 loop: CASSGGKDGFYGYTF. The CDR3 DNA follows: TGTGCCAGCAGCGGCGGTAAAGATGGATTTTATGGCTACACCTTC.

This clone was seen once. V usage is TRBV10-2 and J usage is TRBJ1-3; no definite D call. Trimming pared 2 bases from V and 0 bases from J, leaving 8 bases between. This CDR3 contains 15 residues. Germline loops: CDR1 WSHSY, CDR2 SAAADI. The CDR3 here is CASSEAGVSGNTIYF. The CDR3 nucleotides read TGCGCCAGCAGTGAGGCCGGGGTCTCTGGAAACACCATATATTTT.

This clone was picked up a small number of times. The chain combines TRBV13 with TRBJ2-7; 11 nucleotides line up with TRBD2. Germline V gene sequence: CDR1 PRHDT, CDR2 FYEKMQ (reference sequence). The trim removed 4 bases at V and 4 bases at J, leaving 6 bases unmatched. This CDR3 is built from 15 residues. CDR3 DNA sequence: TGTGCCAGCAGCTCGACTAGCGGGATTTGGTACGAGCAGTACTTC. This encodes CASSSTSGIWYEQYF.

This clone was found once. This chain links TRBV27 with TRBJ2-7, with a weak D call TRBD1 (6 bases). The germline V and J ends were trimmed by 5 bases and 4 bases, with 15 bases remaining between them. The length of the CDR3 is 14 residues. Germline V lookup: CDR1 MNHEY, CDR2 SMNVEV (reference sequence). CDR3 loop: CASSLTGHIYEQYF. CDR3 DNA: TGTGCCAGCAGTCTAACGGGACATATATACGAGCAGTACTTC.

Details on this clone: Other DNA sequences of this sample code for an identical CDR3. V is TRBV6-1 and J is TRBJ2-2; D might be TRBD2 (5 bases). V was pared by 3 bases and J by 4 bases, with 9 bases between. The CDR3 spans 14 residues. CDR1 MNHNS and CDR2 SASEGT come from the germline V gene. In DNA form, the CDR3 reads TGTGCCAGCAGTGAGGGTGGGAGCACCGGGGAGCTGTTTTTT. Residues: CASSEGGSTGELFF.

The chain links TRBV7-9 to TRBJ2-1, with D possibly matching TRBD2 (5 bases). Germline CDR1 reads SEHNR; CDR2 reads FQNEAQ (reference sequence). V gave up 4 bases and J gave up 2 bases, with 12 bases separating them. This CDR3 is built from 15 residues. The CDR3 DNA follows: TGTGCCAGCAGCTCTCCGGGGAGTCCCTACAATGAGCAGTTCTTC. Translated: CASSSPGSPYNEQFF.

This clone was counted only a few times. The J gene is TRBJ2-7, the V gene TRBV19, with D possibly being TRBD2 (5 bases). Germline V lookup: CDR1 LNHDA, CDR2 SQIVND (reference sequence). CDR3 length equals 14 residues. Trimming shortened V by 4 bases and J by 3 bases, and 13 bases separated the two germline ends. This CDR3 reads CASSNLGKVYEQYF. The CDR3 coding sequence is TGTGCCAGTAGTAATCTCGGGAAAGTCTACGAGCAGTACTTC.

J is TRBJ2-7 and V is TRBV7-3, with TRBD1 matching 9 bases. The CDR3 is made up of 14 amino acids. Germline V CDR1 and CDR2: SGHTA, FQGTGA. V lost 3 bases, J lost 3 bases, and 3 bases stayed unmatched. The CDR3 region has the DNA TGTGCCAGCAGCTTGGGGGGACAGGGCTACGAGCAGTACTTC. It is translated as CASSLGGQGYEQYF. Filled out from reference TRBV7-3 and TRBJ2-7, the complete variable domain reads GAGVSQTPSNKVTEKGKYVELRCDPISGHTALYWYRQSLGQGPEFLIYFQGTGAADDSGLPNDRFFAVRPEGSVSTLKIQRTERGDSAVYLCASSLGGQGYEQYFGPGTRLTVT.

The V gene is TRBV5-4, the J gene TRBJ1-6; 9 bases align to TRBD1. V was clipped by 4 bases and J by 10 bases; unmatched bases: 6. The CDR3 spans 14 residues. Germline V lookup: CDR1 SGHNT, CDR2 YYREEE (reference sequence). The CDR3 coding sequence is TGTGCCAGCAGCCGGGACAGGGTGGGCTCACCCCTCCACTTT. Protein product: CASSRDRVGSPLHF. The variable domain in full, with the rest retrieved from reference TRBV5-4 and TRBJ1-6, is ETGVTQSPTHLIKTRGQQVTLRCSSQSGHNTVSWYQQALGQGPQFIFQYYREEENGRGNFPPRFSGLQFPNYSSELNVNALELDDSALYLCASSRDRVGSPLHFGNGTRLTVT.

This chain joins TRBV4-2 and TRBJ2-7; 7 bases line up with TRBD2. V was pared by 1 base and J by 9 bases, with 0 bases of the junction left unmatched. Looked up from germline, CDR1 is LGHNA and CDR2 is YNFKEQ. There are 11 residues in the CDR3. CDR3 protein: CASSQGGGQYF. DNA of the CDR3: TGTGCCAGCAGCCAAGGGGGGGGGCAGTACTTC.

The V and J genes are TRBV27 and TRBJ2-7, with D possibly TRBD2 on 5 matching bases. CDR1 is MNHEY, CDR2 SMNVEV, per germline (reference sequence). This CDR3 is built from 14 residues. V lost 8 bases to trimming and J lost 0 bases, with 14 bases between them. CDR3 sequence (DNA): TGTGCCAGCGCGGACTCGATGAGCTCCTACGAGCAGTACTTC. It encodes CASADSMSSYEQYF.

This chain connects TRBV7-2 to TRBJ2-7, with unresolved D. Per germline, CDR1 SGHTA and CDR2 FQGNSA. CDR3 length: 13 residues. Trimming stripped 5 bases from V and 2 bases from J, with 10 bases between. Written as DNA, the CDR3 is TGTGCCAGCAGCCCTCAAGACACCTACGAGCAGTACTTC. Protein: CASSPQDTYEQYF.

This clone was detected only once. CDR3 DNA: TGTGCCAGCAGCTTAGGGAGGTACTCCTACGAGCAGTACTTC. Its protein product is CASSLGRYSYEQYF. The genes are TRBV7-2 and TRBJ2-7; TRBD2 might be the D (5 bases). Trimming removed 1 base from V and 0 bases from J, with 7 bases in between. Germline V lookup: CDR1 SGHTA, CDR2 FQGNSA. The CDR3 runs to 14 residues.